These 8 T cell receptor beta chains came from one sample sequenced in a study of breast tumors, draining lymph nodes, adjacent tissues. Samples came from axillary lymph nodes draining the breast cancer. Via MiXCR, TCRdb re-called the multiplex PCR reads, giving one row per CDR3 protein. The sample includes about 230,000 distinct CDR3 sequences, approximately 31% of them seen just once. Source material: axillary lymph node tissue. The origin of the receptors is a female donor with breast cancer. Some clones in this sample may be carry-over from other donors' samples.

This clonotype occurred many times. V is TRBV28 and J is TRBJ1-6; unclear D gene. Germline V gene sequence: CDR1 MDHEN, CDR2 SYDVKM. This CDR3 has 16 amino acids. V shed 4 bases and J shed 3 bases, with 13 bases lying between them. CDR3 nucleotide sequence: TGTGCCAGCAGTTCTAGTCCACAGCACTATAATTCACCCCTCCACTTT. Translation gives CASSSSPQHYNSPLHF. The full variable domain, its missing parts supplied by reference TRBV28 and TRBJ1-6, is DVKVTQSSRYLVKRTGEKVFLECVQDMDHENMFWYRQDPGLGLRLIYFSYDVKMKEKGDIPEGYSVSREKKERFSLILESASTNQTSMYLCASSSSPQHYNSPLHFGNGTRLTVT.

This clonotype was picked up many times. CDR3 sequence (DNA): TGTGCCACCAGCAGAGGAGGGGGGTCGTACACTGAAGCTTTCTTT. This codes for CATSRGGGSYTEAFF. The chain has TRBV15 and TRBJ1-1; tentative D call: TRBD1 (6 bases). Looked up from germline, CDR1 is LNHNV and CDR2 is YYDKDF (reference sequence). The V end was cut by 1 base, the J end by 3 bases, with 12 bases between. The CDR3 totals 15 residues.

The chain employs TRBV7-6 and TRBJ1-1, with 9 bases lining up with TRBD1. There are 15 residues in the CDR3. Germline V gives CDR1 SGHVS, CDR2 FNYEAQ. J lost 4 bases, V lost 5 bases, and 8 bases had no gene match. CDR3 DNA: TGTGCCAGCAGCCCACAGGGGGCGGGGGGCACTGAAGCTTTCTTT. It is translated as CASSPQGAGGTEAFF.

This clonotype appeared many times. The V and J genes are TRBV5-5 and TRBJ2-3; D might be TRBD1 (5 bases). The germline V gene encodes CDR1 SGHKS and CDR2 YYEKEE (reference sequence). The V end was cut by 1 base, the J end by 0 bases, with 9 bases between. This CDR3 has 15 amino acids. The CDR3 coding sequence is TGTGCCAGCAGCTTGACAGGCGCTAGCACAGATACGCAGTATTTT. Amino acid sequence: CASSLTGASTDTQYF.

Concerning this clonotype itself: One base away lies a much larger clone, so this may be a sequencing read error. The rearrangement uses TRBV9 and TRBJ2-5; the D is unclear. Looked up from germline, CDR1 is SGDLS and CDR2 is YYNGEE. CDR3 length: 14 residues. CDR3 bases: TGTGCCAGCAGCGTAAGGACGGTGCAAGAGACCCAGTCCTTC. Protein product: CASSVRTVQETQSF.

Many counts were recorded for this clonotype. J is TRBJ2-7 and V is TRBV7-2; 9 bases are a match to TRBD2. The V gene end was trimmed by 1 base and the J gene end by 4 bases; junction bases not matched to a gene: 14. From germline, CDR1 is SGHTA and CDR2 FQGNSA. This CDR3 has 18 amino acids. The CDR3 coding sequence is TGTGCCAGCAGCTTAGGGTGGGGAGTAGCGGGAGAGTTATACGAGCAGTACTTC. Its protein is CASSLGWGVAGELYEQYF.

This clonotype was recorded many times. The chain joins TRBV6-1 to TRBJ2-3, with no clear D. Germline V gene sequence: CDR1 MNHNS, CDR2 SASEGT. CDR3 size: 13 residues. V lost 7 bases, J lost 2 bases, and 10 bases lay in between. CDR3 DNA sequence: TGTGCCAGCAAGGCTCAACCCACAGATACGCAGTATTTT. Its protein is CASKAQPTDTQYF.

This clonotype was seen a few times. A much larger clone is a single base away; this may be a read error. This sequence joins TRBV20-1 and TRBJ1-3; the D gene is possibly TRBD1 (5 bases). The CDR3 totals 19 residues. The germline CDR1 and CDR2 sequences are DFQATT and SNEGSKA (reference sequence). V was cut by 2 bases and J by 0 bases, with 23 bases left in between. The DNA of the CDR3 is TGCAGTGCTAGATACCCGTGGCGGGGCCCTACCCTCTCTGGAAACACCATATATTTT. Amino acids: CSARYPWRGPTLSGNTIYF.